The next 21 T cell receptor beta chains were all read from a single sample in a study of beta chain features in type 1 diabetes. cDNA synthesis used the whole RNA isolate, giving expressed TCRB sequences. Here immunoSEQ multiplex PCR was the method, and the copy in TCRdb shows in-frame clones only, minus some. This sample carries fewer than 500,000 clones, 14% of them seen once, and the ten largest clones take 0.03% to 0.04%. The specimen was naive CD4+ T cells from blood. The receptor source for this set is a man aged 25-45 years in good health.

This clone appeared a few times. The chain uses TRBV2 and TRBJ2-5; no clear D gene. Per the germline V gene, CDR1 is SNHLY and CDR2 is FYNNEI. The CDR3 is 15 residues long. V was trimmed by 8 bases and J by 2 bases, leaving 18 bases between them. CDR3 nucleotides: TGTGCCAGCGGGATGGACGGACGAAAACAAGAGACCCAGTACTTC. This gives the protein CASGMDGRKQETQYF.

The V call is TRBV4-3, the J call TRBJ1-2; a possible D gene is TRBD1 (5 bases). Trimming pared 0 bases from V and 5 bases from J, leaving 10 bases between. In germline, CDR1 is LGHNA, CDR2 YSLEER. The CDR3 is made up of 14 amino acids. This chain's CDR3 is CASSQEGGGYGYTF. CDR3 bases: TGCGCCAGCAGCCAAGAAGGTGGGGGTTATGGCTACACCTTC.

The sample holds a few counts of this clone. The rearrangement uses TRBV20-1 and TRBJ2-3, with no clear D. The V and J ends lost 3 bases and 5 bases respectively, with 3 bases between them. The CDR3 spans 10 residues. Germline V gene data show CDR1 as DFQATT and CDR2 as SNEGSKA (reference sequence). The DNA for the CDR3 is TGCAGTGCTAGTCAAGATACGCAGTATTTT. It is translated as CSASQDTQYF.

This clone was counted only a few times. The J gene is TRBJ2-3, the V gene TRBV7-3, with 9 bases fitting TRBD2. Unmatched junction bases numbered 9, after V lost 4 bases and J lost 1 base. The CDR3 covers 17 residues. The germline gives CDR1 SGHTA, CDR2 FQGTGA. CDR3 DNA sequence: TGTGCCAGCAGCTCGTCTTTAGCGGGAGTCGGCACAGATACGCAGTATTTT. It specifies CASSSSLAGVGTDTQYF.

In this sample, this clone turned up a few times. V and J are TRBV7-2 and TRBJ2-7, with 8 bases lining up with TRBD2. Unmatched junction bases numbered 2, after V lost 1 base and J lost 0 bases. The CDR3 has 15 residues. Per the germline V gene, CDR1 is SGHTA and CDR2 is FQGNSA. The CDR3 is CASSLELAGSYEQYV. The CDR3 nucleotides are TGTGCCAGCAGCTTAGAGCTAGCGGGCTCCTACGAGCAGTACGTC.

J is TRBJ2-1 and V is TRBV7-2; TRBD1 might be the D (5 bases). The CDR3 length is 13 residues. The germline CDR1 and CDR2 sequences are SGHTA and FQGNSA. V lost 7 bases, J lost 5 bases, and 12 bases lay in between. Written as DNA, the CDR3 is TGTGCCAGCACCTCCCGACAGAACAATGAGCAGTTCTTC. It specifies CASTSRQNNEQFF.

This clone came up many times. The chain recombines TRBV30 with TRBJ2-1; D ambiguous. The CDR3 is 13 amino acids. Looked up from germline, CDR1 is GTSNPN and CDR2 is SVGIG (reference sequence). With 3 bases removed from V and 5 bases from J, the gap between germline ends came to 11 bases. For the CDR3, the DNA is TGTGCCTGGAGCGGAGCAGCTAACAATGAGCAGTTCTTC. It is translated as CAWSGAANNEQFF.

The J gene is TRBJ2-5, the V gene TRBV7-2; D is possibly TRBD1 (5 bases). The V gene lost 1 base and the J gene lost 5 bases, with 14 bases spanning the gap. Germline CDR1 reads SGHTA; CDR2 reads FQGNSA. CDR3 length: 15 residues. In nucleotides, the CDR3 is TGTGCCAGCAGCTTAGAGACAGCATTAAGGGAGACCCAGTACTTC. It translates to CASSLETALRETQYF.

The chain has TRBV5-1 and TRBJ2-7; a possible D gene is TRBD1 (5 bases). Germline V gene sequence: CDR1 SGHRS, CDR2 YFSETQ. This CDR3 has 15 amino acids. V was clipped by 0 bases and J by 2 bases, with 12 bases between them. CDR3 in DNA: TGCGCCAGCAGCTTGGCACAGGCGAATACCTACGAGCAGTACTTC. Translation gives CASSLAQANTYEQYF.

This clone was seen more than once but under ten times. The V call is TRBV5-1, the J call TRBJ2-5; a possible D gene is TRBD1 (6 bases). The germline CDR1 and CDR2 sequences are SGHRS and YFSETQ. The CDR3 has 14 residues. Trimming left V 5 bases short and J 5 bases short, with 16 bases between. CDR3 bases: TGCGCCAGCAGACAACAGGGACGCGGCGAGACCCAGTACTTC. Protein: CASRQQGRGETQYF.

V is TRBV7-7 and J is TRBJ2-1, with 8 bases fitting TRBD1. This CDR3 comprises 14 residues. Per germline, CDR1 SSHAT and CDR2 FNYEAQ (reference sequence). V dropped 5 bases and J dropped 7; count of bases not matched to a gene: 7. The CDR3 sequence: CASSPSRDRNEQFF. Here the CDR3 DNA reads TGTGCCAGCAGCCCGTCCCGGGACAGGAATGAGCAGTTCTTC.

This clone was counted only a few times. The V gene is TRBV2, the J gene TRBJ1-5; 7 bases are shared with TRBD1. CDR1 and CDR2 from the germline V gene are SNHLY and FYNNEI. The CDR3 sequence is 13 residues long. Germline trimming cut 6 bases from V and 4 bases from J; bases unmatched to any gene: 3. The CDR3 spells CASRGQQNQPQHF. The CDR3 bases are TGTGCCAGCAGGGGACAGCAAAATCAGCCCCAGCATTTT.

The V call is TRBV6-5, the J call TRBJ2-3, with 8 bases that match TRBD1. The trim removed 4 bases at V and 6 bases at J, leaving 12 bases unmatched. Per germline, CDR1 MNHEY and CDR2 SVGAGI. CDR3 length: 16 residues. The CDR3: CASSFQGARIGDTQYF. In nucleotides, the CDR3 is TGTGCCAGCAGTTTTCAGGGGGCCCGTATTGGGGATACGCAGTATTTT.

This sequence joins TRBV9 and TRBJ2-3; D gene uncertain. Germline CDR1 reads SGDLS; CDR2 reads YYNGEE. Trimming pared 4 bases from V and 0 bases from J, leaving 6 bases between. The CDR3 has 13 residues. In DNA form, the CDR3 reads TGTGCCAGCAGCCTGGGAAGCACAGATACGCAGTATTTT. Translation: CASSLGSTDTQYF.

In this sample, this clone turned up a few times. The chain couples TRBV6-6 to TRBJ2-7, with TRBD2 matching over 7 bases. Germline V gene data show CDR1 as MNHNY and CDR2 as SVGAGI (reference sequence). The CDR3 has 12 amino acids. With 7 bases clipped from V and 12 bases from J, the junction kept 12 bases outside the gene matches. CDR3 bases: TGTGCCAGCACCTTGGGGCGGGGGTACCCGTACTTC. It yields the protein CASTLGRGYPYF.

In DNA form, the CDR3 reads TGTGCCAGCAGTGACCTAACCAAAGGACAGGGGTTTTACAATGAGCAGTTCTTC. Translating gives CASSDLTKGQGFYNEQFF. V usage is TRBV25-1 and J usage is TRBJ2-1; 9 bases match TRBD1. Germline V lookup: CDR1 MGHDK, CDR2 SYGVNS. There are 18 residues in the CDR3. The trim removed 3 bases at V and 4 bases at J, leaving 13 bases unmatched.

The chain joins TRBV7-2 to TRBJ2-1; 9 positions match TRBD2. CDR1 is SGHTA and CDR2 is FQGNSA in the germline V gene. V shed 5 bases and J 5 bases; nucleotides not matched to a gene: 10. The CDR3 length is 16 residues. Here the CDR3 reads CASSPRSGRTNNEQFF. Here the CDR3 DNA reads TGTGCCAGCAGCCCACGGAGCGGGAGGACGAACAATGAGCAGTTCTTC. Looking up the rest from reference TRBV7-2 and TRBJ2-1 gives the full variable domain: GAGVSQSPSNKVTEKGKDVELRCDPISGHTALYWYRQSLGQGLEFLIYFQGNSAPDKSGLPSDRFSAERTGGSVSTLTIQRTQQEDSAVYLCASSPRSGRTNNEQFFGPGTRLTVL.

The V and J genes are TRBV7-8 and TRBJ2-7; D not resolved. Germline loops: CDR1 SGHVS, CDR2 FQNEAQ. Trimming stripped 5 bases from V and 5 bases from J, with 10 bases between. The CDR3 extends over 12 amino acids. This CDR3 reads CASSPPENEQYF. In DNA, the CDR3 is TGTGCCAGCAGCCCTCCGGAGAACGAGCAGTACTTC.

The gene calls are TRBV7-2 and TRBJ1-4; a weak D match, TRBD1 (5 bases). This CDR3 is 15 amino acids long. The V and J ends lost 1 base and 5 bases respectively, with 11 bases between them. Germline CDR1 reads SGHTA; CDR2 reads FQGNSA. The DNA for the CDR3 is TGTGCCAGCAGCTTAGGGTCAGGGAAAAATGAAAAACTGTTTTTT. Encoded protein: CASSLGSGKNEKLFF.

A word on this clone: The identical CDR3 is also encoded by other nucleotide sequences in the sample. The chain carries TRBV4-3 and TRBJ1-1, with a possible D match to TRBD1 (5 bases). Germline CDR1 and CDR2: LGHNA and YSLEER. The CDR3 runs 13 residues. V was shortened by 0 bases and J by 5 bases, with 7 bases between the two germline ends. CDR3 loop: CASSQERGTEAFF. The CDR3 DNA follows: TGCGCCAGCAGCCAAGAGAGGGGAACTGAAGCTTTCTTT.

The J gene is TRBJ1-5, the V gene TRBV15, with D uncertain. The V end lost 0 bases, the J end lost 8 bases, and 11 bases lay between the germline ends. The germline gives CDR1 LNHNV, CDR2 YYDKDF (reference sequence). The CDR3 sequence is 14 residues long. In DNA form, the CDR3 reads TGTGCCACCAGCAGAGATCGCGGCGGAGAGCCCCAGCATTTT. It encodes CATSRDRGGEPQHF.